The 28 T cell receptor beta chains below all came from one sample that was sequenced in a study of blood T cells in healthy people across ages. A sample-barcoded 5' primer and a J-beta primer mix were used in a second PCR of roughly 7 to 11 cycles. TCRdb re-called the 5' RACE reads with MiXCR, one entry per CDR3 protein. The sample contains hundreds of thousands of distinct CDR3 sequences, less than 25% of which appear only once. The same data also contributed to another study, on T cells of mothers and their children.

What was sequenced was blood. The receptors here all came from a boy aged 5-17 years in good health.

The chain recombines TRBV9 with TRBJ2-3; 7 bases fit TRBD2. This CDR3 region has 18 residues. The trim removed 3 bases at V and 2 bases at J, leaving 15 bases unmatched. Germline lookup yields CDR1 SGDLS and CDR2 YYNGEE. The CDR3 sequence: CASSEETWDYQDTDTQYF. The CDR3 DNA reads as TGTGCCAGCAGCGAGGAGACATGGGACTATCAAGACACAGATACGCAGTATTTT.

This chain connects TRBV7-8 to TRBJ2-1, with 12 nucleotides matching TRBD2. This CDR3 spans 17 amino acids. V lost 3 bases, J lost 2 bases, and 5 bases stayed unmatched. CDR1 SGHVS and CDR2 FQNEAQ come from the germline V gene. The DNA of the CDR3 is TGTGCCAGCAGCTTTCCTAGCGGGGGGGCCGCCTACAATGAGCAGTTCTTC. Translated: CASSFPSGGAAYNEQFF. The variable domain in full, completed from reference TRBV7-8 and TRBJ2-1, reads GAGVSQSPRYKVAKRGQDVALRCDPISGHVSLFWYQQALGQGPEFLTYFQNEAQLDKSGLPSDRFFAERPEGSVSTLKIQRTQQEDSAVYLCASSFPSGGAAYNEQFFGPGTRLTVL.

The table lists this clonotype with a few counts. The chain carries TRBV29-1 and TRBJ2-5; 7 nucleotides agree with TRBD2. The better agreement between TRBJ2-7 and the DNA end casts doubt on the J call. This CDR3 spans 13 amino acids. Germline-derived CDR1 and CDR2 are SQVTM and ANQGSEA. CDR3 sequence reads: CSAILAPSYEQYF. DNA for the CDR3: TGCAGCGCAATACTAGCGCCGTCCTACGAGCAGTACTTC.

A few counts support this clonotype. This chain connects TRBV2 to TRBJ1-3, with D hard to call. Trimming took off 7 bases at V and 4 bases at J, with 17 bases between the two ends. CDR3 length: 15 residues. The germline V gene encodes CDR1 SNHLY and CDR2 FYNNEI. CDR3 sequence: CASTLGRAAGNTIYF. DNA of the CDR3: TGTGCCAGCACCCTGGGTAGGGCGGCAGGAAACACCATATATTTT.

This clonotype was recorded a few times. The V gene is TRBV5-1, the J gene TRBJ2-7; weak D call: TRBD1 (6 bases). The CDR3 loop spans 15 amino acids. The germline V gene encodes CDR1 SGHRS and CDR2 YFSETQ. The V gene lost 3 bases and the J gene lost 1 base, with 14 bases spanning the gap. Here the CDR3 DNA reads TGCGCCAGCAGCTCTCCGGACCAGGGGTCCTACGAGCAGTACTTC. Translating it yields CASSSPDQGSYEQYF.

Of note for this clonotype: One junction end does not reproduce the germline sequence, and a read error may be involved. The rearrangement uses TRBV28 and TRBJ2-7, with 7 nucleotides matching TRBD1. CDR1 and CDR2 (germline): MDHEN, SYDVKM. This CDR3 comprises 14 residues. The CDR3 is CASSNYRGSYEQYF. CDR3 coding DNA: TGCGCCAGCAGTAACTACAGGGGTTCCTACGAGCAGTACTTC.

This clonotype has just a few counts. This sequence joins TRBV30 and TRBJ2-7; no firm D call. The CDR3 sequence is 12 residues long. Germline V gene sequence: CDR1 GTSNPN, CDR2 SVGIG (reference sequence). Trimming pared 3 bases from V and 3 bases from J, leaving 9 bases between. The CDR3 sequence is CAWSADNYEQYF. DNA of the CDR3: TGTGCCTGGAGCGCGGATAACTACGAGCAGTACTTC.

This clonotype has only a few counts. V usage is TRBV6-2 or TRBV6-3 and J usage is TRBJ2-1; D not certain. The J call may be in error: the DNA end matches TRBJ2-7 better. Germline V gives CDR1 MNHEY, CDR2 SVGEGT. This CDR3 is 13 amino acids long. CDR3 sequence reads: CASSDINPYEQYF. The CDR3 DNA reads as TGTGCCAGCAGTGATATAAACCCCTACGAGCAGTACTTC.

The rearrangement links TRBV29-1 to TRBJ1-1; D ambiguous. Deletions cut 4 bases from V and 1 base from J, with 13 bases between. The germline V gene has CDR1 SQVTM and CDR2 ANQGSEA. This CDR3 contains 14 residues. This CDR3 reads CSVGRIGPNTEAFF. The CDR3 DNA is TGCAGCGTTGGCCGGATTGGACCGAACACTGAAGCTTTCTTT. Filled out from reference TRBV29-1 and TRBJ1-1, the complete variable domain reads SAVISQKPSRDICQRGTSLTIQCQVDSQVTMMFWYRQQPGQSLTLIATANQGSEATYESGFVIDKFPISRPNLTFSTLTVSNMSPEDSSIYLCSVGRIGPNTEAFFGQGTRLTVV.

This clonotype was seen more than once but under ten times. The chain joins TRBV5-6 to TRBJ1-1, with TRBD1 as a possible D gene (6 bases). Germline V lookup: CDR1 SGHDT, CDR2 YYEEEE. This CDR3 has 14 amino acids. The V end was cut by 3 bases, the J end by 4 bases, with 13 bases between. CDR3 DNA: TGTGCCAGCAGCTGGGACACCCTCGGCACTGAAGCTTTCTTT. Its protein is CASSWDTLGTEAFF.

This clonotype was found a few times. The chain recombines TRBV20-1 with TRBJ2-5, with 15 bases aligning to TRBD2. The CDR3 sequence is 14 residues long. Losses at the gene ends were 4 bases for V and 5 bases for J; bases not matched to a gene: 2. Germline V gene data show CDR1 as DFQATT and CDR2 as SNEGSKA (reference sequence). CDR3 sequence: CSATGLAGGETQYF. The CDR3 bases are TGCAGTGCTACGGGACTAGCGGGAGGTGAGACCCAGTACTTC.

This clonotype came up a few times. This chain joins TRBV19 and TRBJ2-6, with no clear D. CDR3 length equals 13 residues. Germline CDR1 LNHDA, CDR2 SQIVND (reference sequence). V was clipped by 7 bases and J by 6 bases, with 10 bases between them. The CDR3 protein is CASTDAQANVLTF. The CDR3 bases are TGTGCCAGTACGGACGCACAGGCCAACGTCCTGACTTTC.

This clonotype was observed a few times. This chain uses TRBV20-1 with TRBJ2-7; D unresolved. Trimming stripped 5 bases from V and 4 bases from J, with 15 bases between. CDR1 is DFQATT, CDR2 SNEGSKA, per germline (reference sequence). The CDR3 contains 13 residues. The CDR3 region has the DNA TGCAGTGCTCCATTGACGGCTATTTACGAGCAGTACTTC. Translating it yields CSAPLTAIYEQYF.

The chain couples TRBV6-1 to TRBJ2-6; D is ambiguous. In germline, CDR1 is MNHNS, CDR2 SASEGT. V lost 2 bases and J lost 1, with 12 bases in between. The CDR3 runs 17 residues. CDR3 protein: CASSERSLGSGANVLTF. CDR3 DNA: TGTGCCAGCAGTGAAAGATCCTTGGGTTCTGGGGCCAACGTCCTGACTTTC.

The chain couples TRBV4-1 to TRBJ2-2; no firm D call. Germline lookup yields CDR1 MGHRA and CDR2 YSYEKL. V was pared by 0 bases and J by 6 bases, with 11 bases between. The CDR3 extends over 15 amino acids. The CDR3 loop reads CASSQDISVPGELFF. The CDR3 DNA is TGCGCCAGCAGCCAAGATATCTCGGTTCCCGGGGAGCTGTTTTTT.

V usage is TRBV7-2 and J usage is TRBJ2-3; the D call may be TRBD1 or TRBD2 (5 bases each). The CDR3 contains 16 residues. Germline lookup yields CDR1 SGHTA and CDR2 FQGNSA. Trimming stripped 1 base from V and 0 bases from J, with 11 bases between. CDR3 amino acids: CASSLGAGTSTDTQYF. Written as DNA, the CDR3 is TGTGCCAGCAGCTTAGGTGCAGGGACCAGCACAGATACGCAGTATTTT.

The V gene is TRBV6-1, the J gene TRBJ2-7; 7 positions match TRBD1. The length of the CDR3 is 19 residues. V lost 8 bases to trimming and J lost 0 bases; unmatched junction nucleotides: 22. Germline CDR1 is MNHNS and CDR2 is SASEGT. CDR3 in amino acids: CASFQGGDRLLAPSYEQYF. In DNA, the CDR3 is TGTGCCAGCTTCCAAGGTGGGGACAGACTATTAGCGCCCTCCTACGAGCAGTACTTC.

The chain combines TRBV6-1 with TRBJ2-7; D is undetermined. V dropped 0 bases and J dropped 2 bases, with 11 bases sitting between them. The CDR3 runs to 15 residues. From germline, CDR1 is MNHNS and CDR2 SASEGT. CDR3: CASSEAVFGAYEQYV. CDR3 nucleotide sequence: TGTGCCAGCAGTGAAGCGGTGTTCGGAGCCTACGAGCAGTACGTC.

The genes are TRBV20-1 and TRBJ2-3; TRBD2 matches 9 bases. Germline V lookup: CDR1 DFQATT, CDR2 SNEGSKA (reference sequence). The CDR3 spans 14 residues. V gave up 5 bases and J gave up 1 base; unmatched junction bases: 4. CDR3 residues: CSASLAGRTDTQYF. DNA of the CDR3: TGCAGTGCTTCTCTAGCGGGACGCACAGATACGCAGTATTTT.

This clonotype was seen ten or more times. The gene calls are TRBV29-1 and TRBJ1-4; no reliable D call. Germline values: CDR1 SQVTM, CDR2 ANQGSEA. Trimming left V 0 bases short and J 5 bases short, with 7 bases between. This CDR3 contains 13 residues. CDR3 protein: CSVEEMGNEKLFF. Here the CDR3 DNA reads TGCAGCGTTGAAGAGATGGGGAATGAAAAACTGTTTTTT.

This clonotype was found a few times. CDR3 DNA: TGTGCCAGTCTCAGACTAGCGGGAGGTGGGATTAGCACCGGGGAGCTGTTTTTT. It yields the protein CASLRLAGGGISTGELFF. The gene calls are TRBV27 and TRBJ2-2, with 13 nucleotides matching TRBD2. In germline, CDR1 is MNHEY, CDR2 SMNVEV (reference sequence). Trimming took 9 bases from V and 4 from J; bases not matched to a gene: 14. This CDR3 has 18 residues.

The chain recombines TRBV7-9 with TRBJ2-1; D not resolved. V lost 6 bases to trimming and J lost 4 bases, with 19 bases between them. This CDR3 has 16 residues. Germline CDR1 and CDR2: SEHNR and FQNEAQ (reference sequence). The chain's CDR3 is CASSLIEVPLYNEQFF. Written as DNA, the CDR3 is TGTGCCAGCAGTTTAATCGAGGTCCCCTTGTACAATGAGCAGTTCTTC.

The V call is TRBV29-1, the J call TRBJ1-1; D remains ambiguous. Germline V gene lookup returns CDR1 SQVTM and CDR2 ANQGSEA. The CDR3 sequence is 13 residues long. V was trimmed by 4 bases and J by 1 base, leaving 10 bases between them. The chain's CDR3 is CSVAAVGNTEAFF. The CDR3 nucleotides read TGCAGCGTTGCCGCCGTGGGGAACACTGAAGCTTTCTTT. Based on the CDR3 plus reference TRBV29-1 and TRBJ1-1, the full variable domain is SAVISQKPSRDICQRGTSLTIQCQVDSQVTMMFWYRQQPGQSLTLIATANQGSEATYESGFVIDKFPISRPNLTFSTLTVSNMSPEDSSIYLCSVAAVGNTEAFFGQGTRLTVV.

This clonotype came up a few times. In DNA, the CDR3 is TGTGCCAGCAGCTTAGGGAACCGGGAGACCCAGTACTTC. It specifies CASSLGNRETQYF. The chain recombines TRBV7-2 with TRBJ2-1; D gene unclear. The J call is doubtful: the DNA matches TRBJ2-5 better. Germline V lookup: CDR1 SGHTA, CDR2 FQGNSA. CDR3 size: 13 residues.

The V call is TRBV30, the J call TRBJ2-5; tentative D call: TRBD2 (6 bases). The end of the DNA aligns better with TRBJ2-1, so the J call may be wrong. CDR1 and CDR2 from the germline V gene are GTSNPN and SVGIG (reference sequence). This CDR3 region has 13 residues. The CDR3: CAWSPSSGSEQFF. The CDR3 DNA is TGTGCCTGGAGTCCATCGAGCGGGTCAGAGCAGTTCTTC.

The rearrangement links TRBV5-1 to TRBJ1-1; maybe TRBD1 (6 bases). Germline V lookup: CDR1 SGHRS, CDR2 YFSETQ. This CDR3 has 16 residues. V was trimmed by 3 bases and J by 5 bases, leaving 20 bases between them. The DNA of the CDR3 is TGCGCCAGCAGCTCCCTGGACAGCCGAGGATGGACTGAAGCTTTCTTT. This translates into CASSSLDSRGWTEAFF.

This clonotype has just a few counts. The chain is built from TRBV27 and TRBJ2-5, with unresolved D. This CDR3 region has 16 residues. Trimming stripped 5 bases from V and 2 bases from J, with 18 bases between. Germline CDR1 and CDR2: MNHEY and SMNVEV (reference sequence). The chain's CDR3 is CASSTLSGGQQETQYF. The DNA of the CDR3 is TGTGCCAGCAGTACACTGTCGGGCGGTCAACAAGAGACCCAGTACTTC.

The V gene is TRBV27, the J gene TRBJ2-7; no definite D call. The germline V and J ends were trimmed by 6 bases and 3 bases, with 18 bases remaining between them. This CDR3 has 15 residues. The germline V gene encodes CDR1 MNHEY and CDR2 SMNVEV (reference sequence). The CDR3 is CASSPGLGSVYEQYF. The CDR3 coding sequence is TGTGCCAGCAGCCCTGGGTTAGGGTCAGTCTACGAGCAGTACTTC.